One T cell receptor (beta chain) is described in this entry. Its antigen is unknown. A much larger clone lies one base from this, so it may be a read error. The source of the sample is a study of glioma-infiltrating T cells. General observations from the study: CDR3 overlap between tissue and blood was very small. Above-expected tissue-blood divergence occurred in all gliomas, most in low-grade ones.

The iRepertoire nested amplicon-rescue multiplex PCR amplified TCR alpha and beta CDR3s from RNA. Input was roughly 85-450 ng of tissue mRNA or PBMC total RNA. MiXCR, run by TCRdb on the multiplex PCR reads, gives a single entry per CDR3 protein. The data show fewer than 110,000 distinct CDR3 sequences, 25% to 30% seen once. The CDR3 runs to 14 residues. V was cut by 7 bases and J by 3 bases, with 13 bases left in between. Input material: glioma tissue, nonneoplastic brain tissue, or PBMCs (not recorded which). V is TRBV12-3 or TRBV12-4 and J is TRBJ1-5; no clear D gene. The clonotype comes from a human donor with low-grade glioma or glioblastoma, undergoing nonglioma brain surgery, or in good health (not recorded which). CDR3 region: CASNILRTNQPQHF. The CDR3 coding sequence is TGTGCCAGCAATATACTCCGGACCAATCAGCCCCAGCATTTT.